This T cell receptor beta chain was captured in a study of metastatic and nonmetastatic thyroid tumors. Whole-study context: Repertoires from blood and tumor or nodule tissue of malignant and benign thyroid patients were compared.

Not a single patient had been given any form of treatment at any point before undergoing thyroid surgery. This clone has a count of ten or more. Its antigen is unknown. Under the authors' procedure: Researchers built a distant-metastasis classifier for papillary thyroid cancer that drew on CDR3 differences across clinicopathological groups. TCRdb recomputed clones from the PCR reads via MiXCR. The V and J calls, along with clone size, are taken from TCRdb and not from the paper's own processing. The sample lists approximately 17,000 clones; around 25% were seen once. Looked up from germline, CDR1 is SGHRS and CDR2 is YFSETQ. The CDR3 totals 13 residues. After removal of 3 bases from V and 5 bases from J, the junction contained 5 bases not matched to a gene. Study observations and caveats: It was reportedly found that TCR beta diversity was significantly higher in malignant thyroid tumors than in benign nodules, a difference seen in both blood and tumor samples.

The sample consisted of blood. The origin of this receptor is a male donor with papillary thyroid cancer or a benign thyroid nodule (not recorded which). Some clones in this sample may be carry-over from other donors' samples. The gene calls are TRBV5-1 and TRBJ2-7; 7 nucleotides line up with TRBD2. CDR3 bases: TGCGCCAGCAGCTCTAGACTAGCCGACGAGCAGTACTTC. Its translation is CASSSRLADEQYF.